A selection of T cell receptor beta chains follows, all from one sample in a study of STAT3 mutations in large granular lymphocyte leukemia. Libraries were prepared by immunoSEQ multiplex PCR; TCRdb keeps only in-frame clonotypes and omits some of them. The data hold 10,000 to 15,000 clones, with 76% observed a single time. The specimen was peripheral blood mononuclear cells. These receptors originate from a man in his 60s with T-cell large granular lymphocyte leukemia. Some clones in this sample may be carry-over from other donors' samples. The CDR3 runs from the conserved cysteine through the conserved F or W. A D gene is named only where the DNA matches it firmly. A row's size may be missing; if present it is once, few, many or a size class.

d_call	clone_size	v_call	j_call	cdr3_nt	cdr3_aa
TRBD1	.	TRBV18	TRBJ1-2	TGTGCCAGCTCACCGCAGGGGGCTAACTATGGCTACACCTTC	CASSPQGANYGYTF
TRBD1	.	TRBV5-1	TRBJ1-1	TGCGCCAGCAGCCAGAGCGACAGGGTGGTAACTGAAGCTTTCTTT	CASSQSDRVVTEAFF
TRBD1	once	TRBV4-3	TRBJ1-2	TGCGCCAGCAGCCAAGGGACAGGGCCCATTCCAGAATCGTGGTACACCTTC	CASSQGTGPIPESWYTF
.	.	TRBV6-1	TRBJ1-5	TGTGCCAGCAGGGCCGGCAGCAATCAGCCCCAGCATTTT	CASRAGSNQPQHF
TRBD1	.	TRBV4-1	TRBJ2-1	TGCGCCAGCAGCCAAGGGGACAGGGTCCCCAATGAGCAGTTCTTC	CASSQGDRVPNEQFF
TRBD1	few	TRBV5-4	TRBJ1-2	TGTGCCAGCAGATATCAGGGGGCAGTCTATGGCTACACCTTC	CASRYQGAVYGYTF
.	.	TRBV7-9	TRBJ2-3	TGTGCCAGCAGCTCCTGGACAGAAAGCACAGATACGCAGTATTTT	CASSSWTESTDTQYF
.	.	TRBV11-2	TRBJ2-5	TGTGCCAGCAGCTCGGGATTTCAACAAGAGACCCAGTACTTC	CASSSGFQQETQYF
.	medium-sized	TRBV27	TRBJ1-1	TGTGCCAGCAGTTCATTAGGACACACTGAAGCTTTCTTT	CASSSLGHTEAFF
.	.	TRBV13	TRBJ1-5	TGTGCCAGCAGCCTCGGGACCGCCCTAGGGCAGCCCCAGCATTTT	CASSLGTALGQPQHF
.	.	TRBV4-2	TRBJ1-2	TGTGCCAGCAGCCAAGATAACACGGAGGGCTACACCTTC	CASSQDNTEGYTF